The source of this T cell receptor beta chain is a study of post-analysis software for immune sequencing data. Points from the study as a whole: Elevated frequency relative to controls characterized four to six TRBV segments in patients, TRBV5-6, TRBV5-1 and TRBV20-1 among them.

The CDR3 sequence is 16 residues long. Trimming cost V 4 bases and J 6 bases; bases outside gene matches: 14. CDR1 MDHEN and CDR2 SYDVKM come from the germline V gene. Presence of unique molecular identifiers characterized the TCR beta cDNA libraries. TCRdb fed the PCR reads into MiXCR, producing one record per CDR3 protein. Here the sample spans roughly 700,000 distinct CDR3 sequences, 25% to 30% being singletons. Comments on this clonotype: Its antigen is still unknown.

The TCR was taken from a girl under 18 with multiple sclerosis. Sequenced material: blood. The J gene is TRBJ2-5, the V gene TRBV28; TRBD1 matches 7 bases. The CDR3 region has the DNA TGTGCCAGCAGTTCGCGGACAGGCAGCCATCCGCAGACCCAGTACTTC. Protein product: CASSSRTGSHPQTQYF.